This note documents a single TCR beta chain sequence. The target of this receptor is not known. Per-base quality was not reported, and no clone a single base away is much larger than it. The data belong to a study of chemoradiotherapy in HPV16-positive cancers (dated by TCRdb to about 2022). About the study as a whole: Candidate HPV-specific T-cell clones and common TCR motifs were defined by functional T-cell assays performed on cells from two HPV16-positive patients. The study asked whether T-cell immunity against the HPV oncoproteins E6 and E7 changes during chemoradiotherapy and whether it affects survival. TCR repertoires from 86 patients with HPV-related cancers were then used to track the candidate HPV-specific TCRs and motifs.

Overall study results and their limits: Expansion of candidate HPV-specific clones and E7-related TCR motifs was observed in the tumor microenvironment during treatment, whereas no such expansion was observed for non-HPV-specific T cells. The functional definition of HPV-specific T cells was derived from only a couple of HPV16-positive patients, and the survival association was reported for HPV16-positive patients. Among HPV16-positive patients, expansion of HPV-responsive T cells during chemoradiotherapy was associated with better recurrence-free survival.

Repertoires were sampled repeatedly over the course of chemoradiotherapy so that clonal expansion in the tumor microenvironment could be followed. CDR1 SGHVS and CDR2 FNYEAQ are derived from the germline V gene. The germline ends are 19 bases apart after V is trimmed by 5 bases and J by 0 bases. The CDR3 runs 18 amino acids, cysteine and phenylalanine included. Only the CDR3 DNA is retained, 54 bases long and in frame from the first base. The library was obtained by the immunoSEQ multiplex PCR assay. TCRdb mirrors the immuneACCESS table, restricted to in-frame sequences. Some clones are absent from its copies; in checked studies, under half trace to an unresolved V gene, and the reason for the others is unknown. This sample gives 2,500 to 3,500 clones in total; more than 75% of them show up just once. Around 4.1% of the sample is in the top ten clones.

The TCR comes from a human donor with HPV-associated anogenital cancer. This chain is built from TRBV7-6 and TRBJ1-4; perhaps TRBD1 is the D gene, with 5 bases matching. The specimen was tumor tissue, collected from a patient who underwent chemoradiotherapy. The CDR3 protein sequence reads: CASSRGLNGATTNEKLFF. At the DNA level, the sequence is TGTGCCAGCAGCCGTGGCCTTAATGGGGCGACAACTAATGAAAAACTGTTTTTT. With the rest looked up from the reference TRBV7-6 and TRBJ1-4 genes rather than sequenced, the full variable domain is GAGVSQSPRYKVTKRGQDVALRCDPISGHVSLYWYRQALGQGPEFLTYFNYEAQQDKSGLPNDRFSAERPEGSISTLTIQRTEQRDSAMYRCASSRGLNGATTNEKLFFGSGTQLSVL.